This TCR beta chain was observed in a study of shared clonotypes between healthy human individuals. Study-wide points: It was only blood that was sampled, and tissue repertoires likely differ.

This CDR3 is 14 amino acids long. Trimming removed 5 bases from V and 0 bases from J; junction bases left unmatched: 4. In germline, CDR1 is SGHVS, CDR2 FNYEAQ. Every immunoSEQ plate was one replicate of a subset's evenly spread DNA. Generated by immunoSEQ multiplex PCR, the TCRdb table keeps only in-frame clones and is missing some. Of roughly 650,000 clones listed, about 96% are singletons. Of note for this clone: Its antigen is currently unknown.

CD8 cells regarded as naive lacked CD45RO, were positively chosen for CCR7, and omitted terminally differentiated effector memory CD45RA+ cells. The sequence was collected from a woman under 40 in good health. Material: naive CD8+ T cells sorted from blood. This chain uses TRBV7-6 with TRBJ2-7, with TRBD1 identical over 7 bases. The CDR3 sequence: CASSPGTVSYEQYF. The CDR3 DNA follows: TGTGCCAGCAGCCCCGGGACAGTCTCCTACGAGCAGTACTTC. Together with reference TRBV7-6 and TRBJ2-7, the CDR3 gives the full variable domain: GAGVSQSPRYKVTKRGQDVALRCDPISGHVSLYWYRQALGQGPEFLTYFNYEAQQDKSGLPNDRFSAERPEGSISTLTIQRTEQRDSAMYRCASSPGTVSYEQYFGPGTRLTVT.